These 31 T cell receptor beta chains originate from one sample sequenced in a study of blood T cell repertoires in COVID-19. The data were produced by immunoSEQ multiplex PCR, yet TCRdb's version contains in-frame clones alone and is incomplete. This table has approximately 58,000 clones, about 83% appearing once. Sequenced sample: peripheral blood. These receptors originate from a man aged 35 to 55 with active COVID-19.

The V and J genes are TRBV28 and TRBJ2-7, with D possibly TRBD1 on 7 matching bases. Germline values: CDR1 MDHEN, CDR2 SYDVKM. This CDR3 is built from 14 residues. Deletions cut 8 bases from V and 9 bases from J, with 23 bases between. The DNA of the CDR3 is TGTGCCAGCGGGAACAGGGGCTTCTACGGGGGGCAGTACTTC. Translation gives CASGNRGFYGGQYF. Together with reference TRBV28 and TRBJ2-7, the CDR3 gives the full variable domain: DVKVTQSSRYLVKRTGEKVFLECVQDMDHENMFWYRQDPGLGLRLIYFSYDVKMKEKGDIPEGYSVSREKKERFSLILESASTNQTSMYLCASGNRGFYGGQYFGPGTRLTVT.

This sequence joins TRBV27 and TRBJ2-3; the D gene is possibly TRBD2 (6 bases). Germline lookup yields CDR1 MNHEY and CDR2 SMNVEV (reference sequence). This CDR3 spans 15 amino acids. The V gene lost 3 bases and the J gene lost 2 bases, with 12 bases spanning the gap. CDR3 in amino acids: CASSFSAGLTDTQYF. The CDR3, as DNA: TGTGCCAGCAGTTTCTCCGCGGGGCTCACAGATACGCAGTATTTT.

The J gene is TRBJ2-7, the V gene TRBV29-1, with D maybe TRBD1 (6 bases). This CDR3 is built from 13 residues. CDR1 is SQVTM and CDR2 is ANQGSEA in the germline V gene. Trimming stripped 4 bases from V and 4 bases from J, with 14 bases between. The CDR3, as DNA: TGCAGCGTTGGGGGCACAGGGCAATACGAGCAGTACTTC. This translates into CSVGGTGQYEQYF.

The chain employs TRBV9 and TRBJ2-1, with 13 bases that match TRBD2. Germline trimming cut 3 bases from V and 6 bases from J; bases unmatched to any gene: 9. Germline CDR1 and CDR2: SGDLS and YYNGEE. There are 17 residues in the CDR3. In DNA, the CDR3 is TGTGCCAGCAGCGCTCGGACTAGCGGGAGTCCGGGCAATGAGCAGTTCTTC. It specifies CASSARTSGSPGNEQFF.

This clone has a single count. CDR3 protein: CASSLGSHEQFF. The CDR3 DNA follows: TGTGCCAGCAGTTTAGGGAGCCATGAGCAGTTCTTC. The V gene is TRBV28, the J gene TRBJ2-1; D perhaps matches TRBD2 (5 bases). This CDR3 is 12 amino acids long. Germline assignment: CDR1 MDHEN and CDR2 SYDVKM. The V end was cut by 2 bases, the J end by 8 bases, with 7 bases between.

This rearrangement joins TRBV18 to TRBJ2-3, with 10 positions matching TRBD2. Germline V gene lookup returns CDR1 KGHSH and CDR2 LQKENI. The CDR3 consists of 16 residues. The V gene end was trimmed by 5 bases and the J gene end by 1 base; junction bases not matched to a gene: 6. The CDR3 is CASSVTGTSGTDTQYF. In DNA form, the CDR3 reads TGTGCCAGCTCAGTTACCGGGACTAGCGGCACAGATACGCAGTATTTT.

The rearrangement joins TRBV7-8 to TRBJ1-6; 7 bases are shared with TRBD1. The CDR3 spans 14 residues. The germline gives CDR1 SGHVS, CDR2 FQNEAQ. Trimming took 1 base from V and 10 from J; bases not matched to a gene: 4. The CDR3 reads CASSLDRGDSPLHF. Written as DNA, the CDR3 is TGTGCCAGCAGCTTAGACAGGGGAGACTCACCCCTCCACTTT. The full variable domain, rest sourced from reference TRBV7-8 and TRBJ1-6, is GAGVSQSPRYKVAKRGQDVALRCDPISGHVSLFWYQQALGQGPEFLTYFQNEAQLDKSGLPSDRFFAERPEGSVSTLKIQRTQQEDSAVYLCASSLDRGDSPLHFGNGTRLTVT.

The V and J genes are TRBV11-3 and TRBJ2-1; 15 positions match TRBD2. Germline lookup yields CDR1 SGHNT and CDR2 YENEEA. The CDR3 is 19 amino acids. Losses at the gene ends were 0 bases for V and 5 bases for J; bases not matched to a gene: 8. The CDR3 sequence is CASSLDPIGTSGRNNEQFF. CDR3 bases: TGTGCCAGCAGCTTAGATCCGATAGGGACTAGCGGGAGGAACAATGAGCAGTTCTTC.

The chain links TRBV7-3 to TRBJ2-2, with 8 bases identical to TRBD2. With V trimmed by 1 base and J by 0 bases, 1 base remained unmatched. Germline V gene lookup returns CDR1 SGHTA and CDR2 FQGTGA. The CDR3 totals 16 residues. The CDR3, as DNA: TGTGCCAGCAGCTTAAACGGGGGGGCGAACACCGGGGAGCTGTTTTTT. Translating it yields CASSLNGGANTGELFF.

The CDR3 coding sequence is TGTGCCAGCACTTTGTTAGGGGGGGGGCAGGAGGATAGCAATCAGCCCCAGCATTTT. Its translation is CASTLLGGGQEDSNQPQHF. The chain carries TRBV28 and TRBJ1-5, with a possible D match to TRBD1 (6 bases). The ends were cut back, 7 bases at V and 0 bases at J, with 25 bases in the middle. The germline CDR1 and CDR2 sequences are MDHEN and SYDVKM. The length of the CDR3 is 19 residues.

The chain has TRBV14 and TRBJ2-1; D is perhaps TRBD1 (5 bases). The CDR3 has 15 residues. Germline V gene data show CDR1 as SGHDN and CDR2 as FVKESK. The ends were cut back, 3 bases at V and 4 bases at J, with 13 bases in the middle. CDR3 sequence: CASSHQSRQYNEQFF. The CDR3 DNA sequence: TGTGCCAGCAGCCACCAGTCCCGACAGTACAATGAGCAGTTCTTC.

The V and J genes are TRBV6-4 and TRBJ2-3; D is unresolved. Trimming left V 10 bases short and J 10 bases short, with 12 bases between. The CDR3 is 10 amino acids. Germline V gives CDR1 MRHNA, CDR2 SNTAGT. DNA of the CDR3: TGTGCCACCCCCCCAGTTCCGCAGTATTTT. Translation: CATPPVPQYF.

The chain links TRBV28 to TRBJ2-5, with 11 bases identical to TRBD2. Trimming cost V 3 bases and J 4 bases; bases outside gene matches: 10. Germline V gene lookup returns CDR1 MDHEN and CDR2 SYDVKM. The CDR3 extends over 17 amino acids. CDR3 sequence (DNA): TGTGCCAGCAGTTTTACTAGCGGGAGACCCCAGAGAGAGACCCAGTACTTC. Protein sequence: CASSFTSGRPQRETQYF. Based on the CDR3 plus reference TRBV28 and TRBJ2-5, the full variable domain is DVKVTQSSRYLVKRTGEKVFLECVQDMDHENMFWYRQDPGLGLRLIYFSYDVKMKEKGDIPEGYSVSREKKERFSLILESASTNQTSMYLCASSFTSGRPQRETQYFGPGTRLLVL.

This chain connects TRBV27 to TRBJ2-7; 11 bases align to TRBD2. V was clipped by 5 bases and J by 5 bases; unmatched bases: 8. CDR1 is MNHEY and CDR2 is SMNVEV in the germline V gene (reference sequence). The length of the CDR3 is 15 residues. CDR3 in amino acids: CASSVLAGDGNEQYF. In DNA, the CDR3 is TGTGCCAGCAGTGTACTAGCGGGAGATGGGAACGAGCAGTACTTC.

The V and J genes are TRBV19 and TRBJ2-7; 12 nucleotides line up with TRBD2. Trimming at V came to 5 bases and at J to 3 bases, leaving 5 bases not matched to a gene. Germline V gene data show CDR1 as LNHDA and CDR2 as SQIVND (reference sequence). The CDR3 length is 15 residues. CDR3 in amino acids: CASSPLAGGFYEQYF. The CDR3 DNA reads TGTGCCAGTAGTCCACTAGCGGGAGGTTTCTACGAGCAGTACTTC. The complete variable domain, with remaining parts taken from reference TRBV19 and TRBJ2-7, reads DGGITQSPKYLFRKEGQNVTLSCEQNLNHDAMYWYRQDPGQGLRLIYYSQIVNDFQKGDIAEGYSVSREKKESFPLTVTSAQKNPTAFYLCASSPLAGGFYEQYFGPGTRLTVT.

This clone appeared once. V is TRBV6-5 and J is TRBJ1-5; no clear D gene. Trimming left V 6 bases short and J 2 bases short, with 11 bases between. Looked up from germline, CDR1 is MNHEY and CDR2 is SVGAGI. The CDR3 length is 14 residues. CDR3 DNA sequence: TGTGCCAGCAGACCTAGGTCGGGCAATCAGCCCCAGCATTTT. It specifies CASRPRSGNQPQHF.

V gene TRBV3-1 (or the pseudogene TRBV3-2) combines with J gene TRBJ1-5; D uncertain. The V gene lost 0 bases and the J gene lost 7 bases, with 10 bases spanning the gap. The CDR3 runs 14 residues. Germline V lookup: CDR1 LGHDT, CDR2 YNNKEL (reference sequence). CDR3 protein: CASSQEWTGQPQHF. The CDR3 DNA reads TGTGCCAGCAGCCAAGAATGGACGGGACAGCCCCAGCATTTT.

The chain has TRBV18 and TRBJ1-6; unclear D gene. In germline, CDR1 is KGHSH, CDR2 LQKENI. This CDR3 spans 15 amino acids. Trimming stripped 3 bases from V and 7 bases from J, with 13 bases between. The CDR3 sequence: CASSPLQVRNSPLHF. In DNA, the CDR3 is TGTGCCAGCTCACCCTTGCAGGTGAGAAATTCACCCCTCCACTTT.

The rearrangement joins TRBV5-1 to TRBJ1-1; a weak D match, TRBD1 (5 bases). The V end was cut by 2 bases, the J end by 0 bases, with 8 bases between. The length of the CDR3 is 14 residues. In germline, CDR1 is SGHRS, CDR2 YFSETQ. CDR3 loop: CASSLTGMNTEAFF. CDR3 sequence (DNA): TGCGCCAGCAGCTTAACAGGCATGAACACTGAAGCTTTCTTT.

V and J are TRBV7-2 and TRBJ2-7, with D maybe TRBD2 (5 bases). V lost 1 base, J lost 0 bases, and 7 bases lay in between. The CDR3 runs 14 residues. Germline-derived CDR1 and CDR2 are SGHTA and FQGNSA. For the CDR3, the DNA is TGTGCCAGCAGCTTAGAGCGGCACTCCTACGAGCAGTACTTC. Protein product: CASSLERHSYEQYF.

V usage is TRBV9 and J usage is TRBJ1-3, with 11 positions matching TRBD1. There are 20 residues in the CDR3. Trimming at V came to 0 bases and at J to 0 bases, leaving 11 bases not matched to a gene. Germline V lookup: CDR1 SGDLS, CDR2 YYNGEE. The CDR3, as DNA: TGTGCCAGCAGCGTAGCGGCCGGGACAGGGGGGGCCTTCTCTGGAAACACCATATATTTT. Translation: CASSVAAGTGGAFSGNTIYF.

CDR3 sequence (DNA): TGTGCCAGCAGTTATTCGTATCAGGGAAATTCACCCCTCCACTTT. It is translated as CASSYSYQGNSPLHF. The chain has TRBV6-5 and TRBJ1-6; TRBD1 might be the D (5 bases). The CDR3 is 15 residues long. In germline, CDR1 is MNHEY, CDR2 SVGAGI. Trimming removed 3 bases at V and 7 bases at J, with 13 bases between.

This chain uses TRBV25-1 with TRBJ2-7, with 13 bases aligning to TRBD2. Unmatched junction bases numbered 3, after V lost 1 base and J lost 0 bases. The CDR3 has 17 amino acids. Per the germline V gene, CDR1 is MGHDK and CDR2 is SYGVNS. DNA of the CDR3: TGTGCCAGCAGTGAATTAGGACTAGCGGGAGACTCCTACGAGCAGTACTTC. Amino acid sequence: CASSELGLAGDSYEQYF.

The chain couples TRBV11-2 to TRBJ2-7; TRBD2 matches at 12 bases. The CDR3 is 15 amino acids. In germline, CDR1 is SGHAT, CDR2 FQNNGV. V was clipped by 4 bases and J by 4 bases; unmatched bases: 5. As DNA, the CDR3 is TGTGCCAGCAGCTCTTGGACTAGCGGGGCTTACGAGCAGTACTTC. Protein sequence: CASSSWTSGAYEQYF. The full variable domain, with the rest looked up from reference TRBV11-2 and TRBJ2-7, is EAGVAQSPRYKIIEKRQSVAFWCNPISGHATLYWYQQILGQGPKLLIQFQNNGVVDDSQLPKDRFSAERLKGVDSTLKIQPAKLEDSAVYLCASSSWTSGAYEQYFGPGTRLTVT.

This rearrangement joins TRBV7-3 to TRBJ1-1; D call uncertain. The germline V gene has CDR1 SGHTA and CDR2 FQGTGA. V dropped 5 bases and J dropped 4 bases, with 14 bases sitting between them. The CDR3 runs to 14 residues. The CDR3 nucleotides are TGTGCCAGCAGCCGAGGAGAGGTTGGCACTGAAGCTTTCTTT. The encoded protein is CASSRGEVGTEAFF. Looking up the rest from reference TRBV7-3 and TRBJ1-1 gives the full variable domain: GAGVSQTPSNKVTEKGKYVELRCDPISGHTALYWYRQSLGQGPEFLIYFQGTGAADDSGLPNDRFFAVRPEGSVSTLKIQRTERGDSAVYLCASSRGEVGTEAFFGQGTRLTVV.

The chain employs TRBV12-3 or TRBV12-4 and TRBJ2-7, with 8 bases matching TRBD2. This CDR3 region has 12 residues. J was trimmed by 4 bases and V by 6 bases; bases with no gene match: 2. As DNA, the CDR3 is TGTGCCAGCAGCCGGGGGGGGTACGAGCAGTACTTC. Residues: CASSRGGYEQYF.

The chain is built from TRBV27 and TRBJ2-3; 9 positions agree with TRBD2. Per the germline V gene, CDR1 is MNHEY and CDR2 is SMNVEV (reference sequence). The CDR3 loop spans 15 amino acids. V shed 5 bases and J 3 bases; nucleotides not matched to a gene: 6. The CDR3 sequence is CASSTLAGRTDTQYF. The CDR3 DNA follows: TGTGCCAGCAGTACCCTAGCGGGAAGGACAGATACGCAGTATTTT.

This clone was counted once. The rearrangement links TRBV3-1 (or the pseudogene TRBV3-2) to TRBJ2-2, with 7 bases aligning to TRBD1. Per the germline V gene, CDR1 is LGHDT and CDR2 is YNNKEL (reference sequence). This CDR3 has 18 residues. J gave up 1 base and V 4 bases, and 12 bases lay outside the gene matches. The CDR3 is CASSPWITGTENTGELFF. The CDR3 DNA follows: TGTGCCAGCAGCCCATGGATCACCGGGACAGAGAACACCGGGGAGCTGTTTTTT.

The chain is built from TRBV7-9 and TRBJ2-1; weak D call: TRBD2 (5 bases). The V gene lost 4 bases and the J gene lost 8 bases, with 12 bases spanning the gap. The CDR3 sequence is 13 residues long. Germline CDR1 reads SEHNR; CDR2 reads FQNEAQ (reference sequence). CDR3 sequence: CASSWAAGDEQFF. DNA for the CDR3: TGTGCCAGCAGCTGGGCGGCCGGGGATGAGCAGTTCTTC.

V and J are TRBV28 and TRBJ1-4, with 10 bases matching TRBD1. Germline CDR1 reads MDHEN; CDR2 reads SYDVKM. V lost 5 bases, J lost 7 bases, and 4 bases stayed unmatched. There are 14 residues in the CDR3. The CDR3, as DNA: TGTGCCAGCAGTACCTGGACAGGGGGTGAAAAACTGTTTTTT. It is translated as CASSTWTGGEKLFF.

In this sample, this clone turned up once. The chain is built from TRBV19 and TRBJ1-2, with 7 bases lining up with TRBD1. The CDR3 runs to 12 residues. CDR1 is LNHDA and CDR2 is SQIVND in the germline V gene (reference sequence). V lost 5 bases, J lost 8 bases, and 5 bases stayed unmatched. CDR3 amino acids: CASSSEQGGYTF. The CDR3 DNA is TGTGCCAGTAGTTCCGAACAGGGGGGCTACACCTTC.